These 4 T cell receptor beta chains were all obtained from the same sample, sequenced in a study of CD8+CD57+ T cells in acquired aplastic anemia. Individuals selected for sequencing had exhibited CD8+CD57+ cell expansion on flow cytometry. Both TCR beta VDJ combination and CDR3 sequence profiling were carried out. Genomic DNA was the template for this profiling. TCRdb reanalysed the reads using MiXCR and keeps one entry per CDR3 protein. The table shows 150,000 to 200,000 distinct CDR3 sequences, with less than 60% occurring only once. Sequences were obtained from sorted CD4+, CD8+, or CD8+CD57+ T cells (not recorded which) from PBMCs. These receptors were obtained from a human donor with aplastic anemia.

To note about this clonotype: A much larger clone differs by one base, so this may be a read error. This chain connects TRBV3-1 to TRBJ2-5, with D possibly TRBD2 on 5 matching bases. CDR1 is LGHDT, CDR2 YNNKEL, per germline (reference sequence). The CDR3 has 12 residues. The CDR3 region is CACSSRGETQYF. CDR3 DNA: TGTGCCTGCAGTTCACGGGGAGAGACCCAGTACTTC.

This clonotype appeared a single time. The chain has TRBV3-1 and TRBJ1-4, with 9 bases lining up with TRBD1. The CDR3 contains 15 residues. Germline V gives CDR1 LGHDT, CDR2 YNNKEL (reference sequence). V gave up 3 bases and J gave up 8 bases; unmatched junction bases: 7. The CDR3 DNA is TGTGCCAGCAGCCACACCGGGACAGGGTCAGAAAAACTGTTTTTT. It translates to CASSHTGTGSEKLFF.

The chain couples TRBV6-1 to TRBJ2-1; 13 bases agree with TRBD2. The CDR3 runs 15 residues. J gave up 6 bases and V 4 bases, and 3 bases lay outside the gene matches. The germline V gene encodes CDR1 MNHNS and CDR2 SASEGT. The CDR3 reads CASSVGTSGINEQFF. The CDR3 coding sequence is TGTGCCAGCAGTGTGGGGACTAGCGGGATCAATGAGCAGTTCTTC.

There are a few counts of this clonotype. Given a much more abundant clone one base away, this may be a read error. The chain combines TRBV5-1 with TRBJ2-3; 7 nucleotides match TRBD2. Germline loops: CDR1 SGHRS, CDR2 YFSETQ. This CDR3 spans 12 amino acids. The CDR3 DNA reads TGCGCCAGCGGCTTCAGGGACTACGAGCAGTATTTT. Protein: CASGFRDYEQYF. Full variable domain (outside the CDR3, taken from reference TRBV5-1 and TRBJ2-3): KAGVTQTPRYLIKTRGQQVTLSCSPISGHRSVSWYQQTPGQGLQFLFEYFSETQRNKGNFPGRFSGRQFSNSRSEMNVSTLELGDSALYLCASGFRDYEQYFGPGTRLTVL.